This TCR beta chain was found in a study of cytomegalovirus exposure and HLA in healthy donors (dated by TCRdb to between 2016 and 2019). Some background on the complete study: An earlier analysis of some 600 of the donors reported approximately 300 Gb of sequence data and some 110 million unique TCR beta sequences obtained from about 200 million T cells. To predict cytomegalovirus infection status, the study brought together high-throughput TCR immunosequencing, statistical association of individual TCRs with disease status, and machine learning. An early release that covered 640 HLA-typed donors contained around 300 gigabases of sequencing data and tens of millions of unique TCR sequences. The study profiled the T cell repertoires of 666 subjects by immunosequencing and related them to cytomegalovirus serostatus. HLA typing covered class I and class II loci at four-digit resolution. Donor age, sex, ethnicity and CMV serostatus were compiled alongside the repertoire data. A later analysis re-analyzed previously published TCR beta repertoires from about 600 donors and added high-resolution HLA genotyping to study TCR occurrence patterns. Rather than drawing on any new phenotypic data, the later analysis identified candidate immune exposures from TCR beta sequences and the way those sequences occurred across donors. Besides the first cohort of roughly 660 subjects, a separate validation cohort made up of 90 to 150 different subjects was used. Roughly five DR-DQ haplotypes were handled as single units for association and clustering, since linkage in the cohort was strong. On average, around 240,000 unique TCR beta nucleotide sequences were sequenced per donor among about 400 genotyped donors of the cohort, with around 19% of those sequences being non-productive. Genome-wide SNP genotypes for about 65% of the 666 donors were used in a later genetic analysis, which treated that subset as a discovery cohort. The study aimed to test whether signatures of past pathogen exposure could be identified by cataloging public T cell receptors. All discovery cohort repertoires had been generated on a single sequencing platform. Of the roughly 390 genotyped donors, less than 85% were placed in the genetic ancestry cluster associated with self-reported Caucasian donors. An earlier analysis of some 500 of the donors applied high-throughput TCR beta sequencing to assess whether each TCR beta V gene segment acted as functional or pseudogenic. The number of donors typed differed by locus, with 629-630 for A, B, C, DRB1 and DQB1, about 500 for DQA1, 600 to 610 for DPA1, and approximately 470 for DPB1.

The cohort was made up of 500 to 850 healthy bone marrow donors. At the time of sampling, every cohort member was nominally healthy, though immune exposures that went unrecorded were likely present. The donor tested CMV seronegative, placing the donor among the 300 to 400 seronegative members of the cohort. Every donor gave a peripheral blood sample, and the peripheral blood mononuclear cells from that sample were used for TCR beta sequencing. The Qiagen DNeasy Blood Extraction Kit was used to extract genomic DNA from the blood cell samples. Overall study results and their limits: About 17 rarely observed V segments, including chromosome 9 orphons, were excluded from the earlier analysis of about 610 of the donors because counts were too low. Only TCR beta chains were sequenced in this cohort, and the absence of alpha or paired-chain data limited detectable features. A later analysis found that TCR association rates varied across HLA loci, with DRB1 alleles showing the most associated TCRs and HLA-C alleles the fewest. Presence/absence analyses assumed roughly uniform sequencing depth across donors, an assumption that may not hold. The study listed approximately 150 TCR beta chains as associated with cytomegalovirus. The 87-base-pair reads could not distinguish some IMGT-functional V segments, including TRBV6-2 and TRBV6-3, so those segments were excluded. In a later analysis, several top co-occurrence clusters were reported to appear linked to parvovirus B19, influenza, CMV and Epstein-Barr virus. A cluster of highly shared sequence variants was judged likely to represent a technical artifact of the sequencing pipeline. A further reported finding was that TCR beta sequences accurately predicted the HLA-A and HLA-B alleles for most subjects in the first cohort. For the cohort, immune exposure information was limited to CMV serostatus. In a later genetic analysis, a missense DCLRE1C variant was associated with V-gene and J-gene trimming of TCR beta chains, and the association was replicated in an independent cohort. According to a later analysis, most CMV-associated TCR beta chains appeared to be HLA-restricted, and the HLA associations seemed to be driven largely by CMV exposure. In an earlier analysis of approximately 600 of the donors, most TCR beta V segments were observed in productive rearrangements about 87% or about 30% of the time, broadly matching IMGT annotations. Because HLA typing was unavailable for some donors at each locus, only the typed subset was used in association tests. In vitro tests confirmed that a few of the cytomegalovirus-associated TCR beta chains recognize cytomegalovirus antigens. In a later analysis, some 17,000 TCR beta sequences were associated with specific HLA alleles at a false discovery rate of 0.05. The authors suggested that the approach could potentially be extended to other disease states and immunological phenotypes. Across donors, most TCR sequences were observed very rarely, whereas some public TCRs were present in many individuals. Linkage disequilibrium might explain the correlated functional status among segregating V segments, but an unknown experimental factor could not be ruled out. A later analysis found that HLA-associated TCR beta chains were more clonally expanded and had lower generation probabilities than equally common non-associated chains. When HLA alleles, especially DR and DQ, strongly co-occurred, attributing TCR associations to individual alleles was difficult. In a later genetic analysis, fewer N-insertions in productive TCRs were reported among donors in an Asian-associated ancestry cluster than the approximately 670-donor mean. The classifier was reported to diagnose cytomegalovirus status with high specificity and sensitivity in both the original cohort and the validation cohort.

Taken from the germline V gene, the CDR1 and CDR2 loops are MDHEN and SYDVKM. The CDR3 measures 15 amino acids from cysteine to phenylalanine. Only CDR3 DNA remains: 45 bases, in frame from the first base. V sheds 2 bases and J sheds 2 bases, leaving 13 bases between their ends. The library was built by means of the immunoSEQ multiplex PCR assay. A mixture of 60 forward primers for TCR Vbeta segments and 13 reverse primers for TCR Jbeta segments was used in the multiplex PCR. The CDR3 region of rearranged TCR beta genes was amplified from genomic DNA by a multiplex PCR assay. On the Illumina HiSeq System, the amplified TCR beta libraries were sequenced as 87-base-pair reads. In the authors' own workflow: Across the roughly 670 repertoires, a later analysis counted about 81 million unique TCR beta chains, around 11 million of which were shared by at least two donors. To remove PCR and sequencing errors, raw reads were error-corrected and collapsed into unique sequences using a nearest-neighbor algorithm that merged closely related sequences. CDR3 sequences were aligned to IMGT reference sequences to assign V, D and J gene segments. For a sequence to be retained, a match of at least six nucleotides was required to both a V gene segment and a J gene segment. Rearrangements were classified as productive when the CDR3 lacked stop codons and remained in frame with V and J, and all other rearrangements were classified as non-productive. Following IMGT convention, CDR3 was defined as the stretch from the second conserved V-encoded cysteine up to the conserved J-encoded phenylalanine. The earlier analysis of about 590 of the donors excluded sequences that lacked an unambiguous match to a single V gene segment. An earlier analysis of fewer than 750 of the donors classified V segments as functional when productive rearrangements were above 56.7% and as segregating when the standard deviation between donors was above 5%. To diagnose cytomegalovirus status from the catalog of TCR beta chain sequences, a statistical classification framework was built. A later analysis assigned V and J genes by comparing TCR nucleotide sequences with IMGT/GENE-DB human TR gene sequences. A later analysis assigned CDR3 sequences and most-parsimonious VDJ recombination scenarios with the TCRdist pipeline. In a later analysis, each TCR beta chain was defined by its CDR3 amino acid sequence together with its V-gene family, and reads lacking a unique V-gene family were excluded. To address suspected cross-contamination and a sequencing artifact, a later analysis removed approximately 590 highly shared, low-generation-probability nucleotide sequences. In a later analysis, a clonal expansion index was calculated for each public chain from normalized within-repertoire ranks of inferred template counts. In a later analysis, generation probabilities were computed with a VDJ recombination model fitted to out-of-frame rearrangements, and the resulting probabilities were checked against IGoR. In a later analysis, hypergeometric tests were used to score TCR-TCR, TCR-HLA and TCR-CMV co-occurrence, with a repertoire-size bias correction applied to TCR pairs. A later analysis estimated false discovery rates by permuting HLA or CMV assignments 20 times. In a later analysis, co-occurring TCRs were grouped with DBSCAN, and TCRdist sequence similarity was added when clustering was performed within HLA-allele-positive subsets. Repertoires with fewer than 30,000 or more than 120,000 public chains, plus five repertoires with anomalous nucleotide sharing, were excluded from co-occurrence clustering. The source is immuneACCESS, and TCRdb retained only in-frame sequences with V and J called. Part of the clones is not carried over; for the studies checked, unresolved V genes explain less than half of this, and the remainder is unexplained. V and J calls plus clone size are reproduced from that table; the DNA served to infer D and trimming. Within this sample are about 130,000 clones, with 60% to 80% of them counted one time only. Jointly, the top ten make up approximately 2.1% of the sample.

Notes on this clone: Its recognized antigen is unknown. There are no base qualities to consult, and no much larger clone falls within one base.

This clonotype was sampled from a man aged 30 to 39 in good health and CMV-seronegative. The chain links TRBV28 with TRBJ2-7; possibly the D gene is TRBD2, per 6 matching bases. Source material: PBMCs. The CDR3 has the sequence CASSLEAGLPYEQYF. Here is the DNA: TGTGCCAGCAGTTTAGAGGCGGGACTCCCCTACGAGCAGTACTTC.